The rows below give T cell receptor beta chains drawn from one sample of a study of monozygotic twins with cystic fibrosis. Libraries were prepared by immunoSEQ multiplex PCR; TCRdb keeps only in-frame clonotypes and omits some of them. The repertoire holds approximately 10,000 clones, with roughly 85% as singletons. Material: blood. The receptors come from a man younger than 35 with cystic fibrosis. Both conserved end residues are part of each CDR3.

V	length	J	CDR3
TRBV7-2	14	TRBJ1-1	CASSLAAMNTEAFF
TRBV20-1	11	TRBJ2-1	CSATTSNEQFF
TRBV5-1	16	TRBJ1-3	CASSLGKQHSGNTIYF
TRBV5-1	14	TRBJ1-4	CASRESPGDEKLFF
TRBV4-2	12	TRBJ1-4	CASSLLSEKLFF
TRBV28	16	TRBJ1-2	CASSLPAGQGNYGYTF
TRBV9	14	TRBJ1-4	CASSPDRVGEKLFF
TRBV6-5	15	TRBJ1-2	CASSYSPRDSNGYTF
TRBV11-2	16	TRBJ2-1	CASSLGAELLYNEQFF
TRBV6-6	13	TRBJ2-3	CASSYSPSETQYF
TRBV19	15	TRBJ2-6	CASSILVTGANVLTF
TRBV21-1	16	TRBJ1-2	CASPRGLGASNYGYTF
TRBV25-1	11	TRBJ2-5	CASSNGETQYF
TRBV19	11	TRBJ2-1	CASSIGLEKFF
TRBV6-1	15	TRBJ2-7	CASSEGTAAYYEQYF
TRBV29-1	13	TRBJ2-3	CSVALGGADTQYF
TRBV6-1	13	TRBJ2-3	CASRQGSTDTQYF
TRBV7-9	18	TRBJ1-5	CASSPHRGLGYRNQPQHF
TRBV10-1	14	TRBJ1-2	CASSESQGLDGYTF
TRBV5-1	14	TRBJ2-5	CASSFDRGQETQYF
TRBV11-2	14	TRBJ1-6	CASSTRTGGSPLHF
TRBV25-1	14	TRBJ1-2	CASSEAGQLYGYTF
TRBV10-3	17	TRBJ2-2	CAISELEAGGITGELFF
TRBV7-3	16	TRBJ2-2	CASSPGLAGATGELFF
TRBV13	14	TRBJ2-1	CASSFEVTYNEQFF
TRBV30	15	TRBJ2-3	CAWSGSLDATDTQYF
TRBV1	16	TRBJ1-5	CTSSARQGARNQPQHF
TRBV28	12	TRBJ2-7	CASDRGGLEQYF
TRBV7-2	15	TRBJ2-1	CASSSAGLQANEQFF
TRBV4-1	16	TRBJ2-2	CASSQVDMGFTGELFF
TRBV19	17	TRBJ1-3	CDSGVSGLGLCGNTIYF
TRBV7-9	14	TRBJ2-3	CASSLAQGLDTQYF
TRBV9	17	TRBJ2-1	CASSVVAGPSSYNEQFF
TRBV6-5	15	TRBJ1-6	CASSLGQRYNSPLHF
TRBV6-5	15	TRBJ2-2	CASSYGELRTGELFF
TRBV11-2	15	TRBJ2-7	CASSLGARGYYEQYF
TRBV7-8	19	TRBJ2-4	CASSLGIYDRTQAKNIQYF
TRBV11-2	17	TRBJ2-3	CASSLVGGGGRTDTQYF
TRBV10-3	12	TRBJ1-2	CAISGQGYGYTF
TRBV6-1	15	TRBJ1-2	CASSDHGFRGRGYTF
TRBV6-6	14	TRBJ2-3	CASSYSPQVDTQYF
TRBV19	13	TRBJ1-6	CASSADRYSPLHF
TRBV29-1	15	TRBJ2-3	CSVEDWQGYTDTQYF
TRBV29-1	13	TRBJ1-2	CSVDVQSYDGYTF
TRBV7-9	15	TRBJ2-4	CASSPFDGAKNIQYF
TRBV2	16	TRBJ2-1	CASSGELAGFYNEQFF